These 2 T cell receptor beta chains originate from one sample sequenced in a study of shared clonotypes between healthy human individuals. The data were produced by immunoSEQ multiplex PCR, yet TCRdb's version contains in-frame clones alone and is incomplete. The sample contains roughly 2.2 million clones, about 90% of which appear only once. The specimen was naive CD4+ T cells from PBMCs. The subset is: CD45RA+ positively selected. The source of these receptors is a man aged 18-30 years in good health. Some clones in this sample may be carry-over from other donors' samples.

The V call is TRBV28, the J call TRBJ1-5; D not certain. The CDR3 is made up of 16 amino acids. V lost 3 bases and J 2 bases, leaving 14 bases between the germline ends. Germline CDR1 is MDHEN and CDR2 is SYDVKM. CDR3 region: CASSFSVGRRNQPQHF. For the CDR3, the DNA is TGTGCCAGCAGTTTCTCAGTGGGCCGACGCAATCAGCCCCAGCATTTT.

The rearrangement links TRBV14 to TRBJ1-3, with D unresolved. Trimming shortened V by 5 bases and J by 0 bases, and 2 bases separated the two germline ends. CDR1 and CDR2 (germline): SGHDN, FVKESK. This CDR3 has 12 amino acids. The CDR3 sequence: CASSVSGNTIYF. The CDR3 DNA follows: TGTGCCAGCAGCGTCTCTGGAAACACCATATATTTT.